This TCR beta chain was documented in a study of cytomegalovirus exposure and HLA in healthy donors. CDR1 and CDR2 (germline): SGHDN, FVKESK. The CDR3 contains 13 residues. Trimming shortened V by 0 bases and J by 6 bases, and 8 bases separated the two germline ends. General observations from the study: Published work reported that the classifier diagnosed cytomegalovirus status with high specificity and sensitivity. Several of the most significant clusters appeared linked to common viral pathogens, based on a later analysis. The listing of 150 or so TCR beta chains classed them as cytomegalovirus-associated. Owing to their indistinguishability, certain V segments, notably TRBV6-2 and TRBV6-3, were excluded.

Turning to this clone: As yet, its antigen is unknown.

It was with 60 Vbeta and 13 Jbeta primers that the PCR ran. Generated by immunoSEQ multiplex PCR, the TCRdb table keeps only in-frame clones and is missing some. This sample has around 180,000 clones; roughly 74% occur once, and the top ten carry about 5.6%. The J gene is TRBJ1-1, the V gene TRBV14, with D unresolved. The sample was PBMCs. The sequence was collected from a woman aged 25 to 39 in good health and CMV-seropositive. The CDR3 sequence is CASSQDLRAEAFF. CDR3 in DNA: TGTGCCAGCAGCCAAGATCTGAGGGCTGAAGCTTTCTTT.